This TCR beta chain was sequenced during a study of blood T cell repertoires in COVID-19. Study context: Samples came from the United States, Italy and Spain, spanning acute and convalescent COVID-19. T cells, B-cell-depleted T cells, or PBMCs provided the cDNA or gDNA that served as material.

Germline CDR1 and CDR2: LGHNA and YSLEER. CDR3 length equals 16 residues. V dropped 5 bases and J dropped 0; count of bases not matched to a gene: 4. Source study methods: Estimates of nucleated cell counts were drawn from the amplification of reference gene primers. The repertoire was sequenced with immunoSEQ multiplex PCR; TCRdb's copy has only in-frame clones and lacks some. V and J calls and clone size are given by that table; D and trimming were obtained from the DNA. Among approximately 360,000 clones listed, almost 90% were seen once. The receptor comes from a man aged 18 to 29 with active or convalescent COVID-19. This chain joins TRBV4-3 and TRBJ2-3, with 11 bases aligning to TRBD2. Sequenced sample: peripheral blood. The CDR3 DNA sequence: TGCGCCAGCAGCGAAAGACTAGCGGGAAGCACAGATACGCAGTATTTT. Residues: CASSERLAGSTDTQYF.